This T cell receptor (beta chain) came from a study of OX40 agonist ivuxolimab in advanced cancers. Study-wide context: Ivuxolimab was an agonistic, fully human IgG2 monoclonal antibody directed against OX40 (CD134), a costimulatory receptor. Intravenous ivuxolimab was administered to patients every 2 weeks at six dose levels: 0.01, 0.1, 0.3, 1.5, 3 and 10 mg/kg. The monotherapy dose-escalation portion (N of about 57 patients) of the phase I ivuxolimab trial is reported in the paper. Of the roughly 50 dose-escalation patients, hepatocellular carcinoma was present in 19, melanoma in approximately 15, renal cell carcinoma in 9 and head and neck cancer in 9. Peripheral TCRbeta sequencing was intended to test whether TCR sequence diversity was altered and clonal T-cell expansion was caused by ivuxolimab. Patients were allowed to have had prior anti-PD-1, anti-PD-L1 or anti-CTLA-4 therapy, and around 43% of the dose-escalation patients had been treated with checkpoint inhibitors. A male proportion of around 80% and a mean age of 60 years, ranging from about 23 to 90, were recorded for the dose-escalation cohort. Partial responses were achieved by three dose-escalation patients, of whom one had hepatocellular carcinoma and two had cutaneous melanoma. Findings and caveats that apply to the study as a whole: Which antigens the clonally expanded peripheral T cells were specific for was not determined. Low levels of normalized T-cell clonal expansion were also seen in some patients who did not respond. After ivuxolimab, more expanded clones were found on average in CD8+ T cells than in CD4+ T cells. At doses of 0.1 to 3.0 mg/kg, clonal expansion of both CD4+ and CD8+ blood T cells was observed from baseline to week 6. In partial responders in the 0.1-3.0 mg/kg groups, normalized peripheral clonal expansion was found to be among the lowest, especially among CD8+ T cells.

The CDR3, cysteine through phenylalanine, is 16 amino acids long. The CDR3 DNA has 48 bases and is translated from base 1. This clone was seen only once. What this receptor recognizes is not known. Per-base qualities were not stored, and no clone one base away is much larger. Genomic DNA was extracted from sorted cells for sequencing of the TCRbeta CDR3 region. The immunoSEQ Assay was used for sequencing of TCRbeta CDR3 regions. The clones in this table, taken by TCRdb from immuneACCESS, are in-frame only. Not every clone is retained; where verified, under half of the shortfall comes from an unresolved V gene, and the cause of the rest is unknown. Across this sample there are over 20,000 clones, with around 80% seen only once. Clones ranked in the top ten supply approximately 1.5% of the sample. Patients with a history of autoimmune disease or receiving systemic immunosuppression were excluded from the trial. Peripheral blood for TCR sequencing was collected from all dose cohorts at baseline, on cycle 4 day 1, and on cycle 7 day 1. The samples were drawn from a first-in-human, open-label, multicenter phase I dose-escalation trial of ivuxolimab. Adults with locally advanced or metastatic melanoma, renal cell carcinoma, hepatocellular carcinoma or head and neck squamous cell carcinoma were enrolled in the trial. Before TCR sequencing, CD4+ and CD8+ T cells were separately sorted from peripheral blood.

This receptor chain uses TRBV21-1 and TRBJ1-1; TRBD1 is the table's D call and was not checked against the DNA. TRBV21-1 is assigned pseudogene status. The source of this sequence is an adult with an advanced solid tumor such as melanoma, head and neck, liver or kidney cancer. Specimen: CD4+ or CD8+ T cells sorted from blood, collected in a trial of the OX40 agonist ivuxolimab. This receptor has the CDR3 CASSKVRDRENTEAFF. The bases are TGTGCCAGCAGCAAAGTTAGGGACAGGGAGAACACTGAAGCTTTCTTT.